One and the same sample provided the 27 T cell receptor beta chains below, sequenced in a study of cytomegalovirus exposure and HLA in healthy donors. 13 Jbeta primers and 60 Vbeta primers were used for the PCR. TCRdb's copy holds only in-frame clones and misses some; the assay was immunoSEQ multiplex PCR. This sample carries 100,000 to 130,000 clones, around 77% of them seen once, and the ten largest clones take about 2.3%. Source material: PBMCs. Receptors originate from a man younger than 35 in good health and CMV-seronegative.

The chain joins TRBV11-2 to TRBJ2-1, with D maybe TRBD1 (5 bases). The CDR3 is made up of 14 amino acids. Germline CDR1 and CDR2: SGHAT and FQNNGV. V was shortened by 0 bases and J by 3 bases, with 6 bases between the two germline ends. The CDR3 sequence is CASSLDRGYNEQFF. CDR3 DNA: TGTGCCAGCAGCTTAGATAGGGGCTACAATGAGCAGTTCTTC. The full variable domain, in which reference TRBV11-2 and TRBJ2-1 provide the parts outside the CDR3, is EAGVAQSPRYKIIEKRQSVAFWCNPISGHATLYWYQQILGQGPKLLIQFQNNGVVDDSQLPKDRFSAERLKGVDSTLKIQPAKLEDSAVYLCASSLDRGYNEQFFGPGTRLTVL.

Here the CDR3 DNA reads TGTGCCATCAGCAAAACGACAGGGGGCCCAACTGAAGCTTTCTTT. The encoded protein is CAISKTTGGPTEAFF. The chain employs TRBV10-3 and TRBJ1-1; 10 nucleotides align to TRBD1. Germline V gene lookup returns CDR1 ENHRY and CDR2 SYGVKD. CDR3 length: 15 residues. J lost 5 bases, V lost 6 bases, and 9 bases had no gene match.

The chain combines TRBV6-1 with TRBJ1-2; perhaps TRBD1 as D (5 bases). This CDR3 has 14 residues. The V end was cut by 3 bases, the J end by 4 bases, with 12 bases between. CDR1 is MNHNS and CDR2 is SASEGT in the germline V gene. CDR3 sequence (DNA): TGTGCCAGCAGTGAGAAGAGACAGAGCTATGGCTACACCTTC. This encodes CASSEKRQSYGYTF.

The chain combines TRBV2 with TRBJ1-4; D may be TRBD1 (5 bases). This CDR3 is built from 14 residues. V dropped 7 bases and J dropped 5 bases, with 14 bases sitting between them. Germline V gene sequence: CDR1 SNHLY, CDR2 FYNNEI. The CDR3 here is CASTQTGGNEKLFF. The CDR3 nucleotides read TGTGCCAGCACTCAAACCGGGGGGAATGAAAAACTGTTTTTT.

The chain couples TRBV6-5 to TRBJ1-3, with a weak D call TRBD1 (5 bases). CDR1 MNHEY and CDR2 SVGAGI come from the germline V gene. With 2 bases removed from V and 3 bases from J, the gap between germline ends came to 11 bases. The CDR3 has 15 residues. CDR3 loop: CASSYRGGGGNTIYF. The CDR3 nucleotides read TGTGCCAGCAGTTACCGGGGGGGTGGTGGAAACACCATATATTTT.

This clone turned up a few times. Other DNA sequences from this sample encode an identical CDR3 as well. The V and J genes are TRBV4-2 and TRBJ2-6; D is ambiguous. Germline-derived CDR1 and CDR2 are LGHNA and YNFKEQ. The CDR3 extends over 16 amino acids. The ends were cut back, 0 bases at V and 0 bases at J, with 6 bases in the middle. DNA for the CDR3: TGTGCCAGCAGCCAAGATTCCTTCTCTGGGGCCAACGTCCTGACTTTC. Protein product: CASSQDSFSGANVLTF.

The J gene is TRBJ2-7, the V gene TRBV2; D might be TRBD1 (6 bases). V was pared by 6 bases and J by 2 bases, with 14 bases between. Germline assignment: CDR1 SNHLY and CDR2 FYNNEI. The CDR3 is 14 residues long. CDR3: CASSQLTGTYEQYF. CDR3 DNA: TGTGCCAGCAGCCAACTAACAGGGACCTACGAGCAGTACTTC.

The chain carries TRBV2 and TRBJ2-7, with 8 nucleotides matching TRBD1. V dropped 2 bases and J dropped 0; count of bases not matched to a gene: 6. Per the germline V gene, CDR1 is SNHLY and CDR2 is FYNNEI. This CDR3 has 16 amino acids. CDR3 DNA sequence: TGTGCCAGCAGTGAAATTCAGGGGGCGGCCTCCTACGAGCAGTACTTC. Residues: CASSEIQGAASYEQYF.

V gene TRBV5-1 combines with J gene TRBJ2-3; TRBD1 agrees at 8 bases. Germline V gene sequence: CDR1 SGHRS, CDR2 YFSETQ. V gave up 4 bases and J gave up 0 bases; unmatched junction bases: 4. This CDR3 has 15 residues. CDR3: CASSQQGGSTDTQYF. The CDR3 nucleotides read TGCGCCAGCAGCCAACAGGGGGGTAGCACAGATACGCAGTATTTT. The variable domain in full, with the rest retrieved from reference TRBV5-1 and TRBJ2-3, is KAGVTQTPRYLIKTRGQQVTLSCSPISGHRSVSWYQQTPGQGLQFLFEYFSETQRNKGNFPGRFSGRQFSNSRSEMNVSTLELGDSALYLCASSQQGGSTDTQYFGPGTRLTVL.

The chain joins TRBV5-1 to TRBJ1-2; a possible D gene is TRBD1 (6 bases). The CDR3 has 13 residues. Trimming cost V 4 bases and J 2 bases, with 9 bases left between them. Germline CDR1 and CDR2: SGHRS and YFSETQ. This chain's CDR3 is CASSEGVNYGYTF. CDR3 in DNA: TGCGCCAGCAGCGAGGGGGTAAACTATGGCTACACCTTC.

There are a few counts of this clone. The V call is TRBV6-5, the J call TRBJ2-7, with a tentative D call TRBD1 (6 bases). Deletions cut 5 bases from V and 3 bases from J, with 14 bases between. Germline V gives CDR1 MNHEY, CDR2 SVGAGI. CDR3 size: 14 residues. The CDR3, as DNA: TGTGCCAGCAGTCGCCTCGAGGGACACTACGAGCAGTACTTC. This codes for CASSRLEGHYEQYF.

This clone was counted many times. The chain links TRBV6-5 to TRBJ1-1; 8 bases match TRBD1. Germline V gene lookup returns CDR1 MNHEY and CDR2 SVGAGI. Trimming at V came to 7 bases and at J to 2 bases, leaving 3 bases not matched to a gene. This CDR3 contains 13 residues. CDR3 amino acids: CASTGQGNTEAFF. CDR3 nucleotides: TGTGCCAGCACCGGACAGGGAAACACTGAAGCTTTCTTT.

V is TRBV4-1 and J is TRBJ1-2, with a weak D call TRBD1 (5 bases). Germline V gene lookup returns CDR1 MGHRA and CDR2 YSYEKL. The CDR3 consists of 13 residues. Trimming removed 2 bases at V and 4 bases at J, with 8 bases between. CDR3 sequence (DNA): TGCGCCAGCAGCCAACAGGGTCTCTATGGCTACACCTTC. As protein: CASSQQGLYGYTF.

CDR3: CASSPLGQTREKLFF. CDR3 nucleotide sequence: TGTGCCAGCAGCCCCCTGGGGCAGACGAGGGAAAAACTGTTTTTT. J is TRBJ1-4 and V is TRBV28; a weak D match, TRBD1 (5 bases). V lost 6 bases and J lost 8, with 19 bases in between. The CDR3 has 15 residues. Looked up from germline, CDR1 is MDHEN and CDR2 is SYDVKM.

The chain links TRBV28 to TRBJ2-5; 11 bases align to TRBD1. Trimming took 3 bases from V and 5 from J; bases not matched to a gene: 8. This CDR3 region has 16 residues. Germline V gene lookup returns CDR1 MDHEN and CDR2 SYDVKM. CDR3: CASSLSGQGGGETQYF. CDR3 nucleotide sequence: TGTGCCAGCAGTTTGTCGGGACAGGGGGGTGGTGAGACCCAGTACTTC.

The rearrangement uses TRBV18 and TRBJ2-7, with D perhaps matching TRBD1 (5 bases). The germline V and J ends were trimmed by 0 bases and 4 bases, with 13 bases remaining between them. Germline assignment: CDR1 KGHSH and CDR2 LQKENI. This CDR3 region has 15 residues. The CDR3 coding sequence is TGTGCCAGCTCACCACCGAGCAGGGCCGAGTACGAGCAGTACTTC. Translating it yields CASSPPSRAEYEQYF.

This clone showed up just once. V and J are TRBV18 and TRBJ1-1, with D possibly matching TRBD1 (5 bases). The V and J ends lost 9 bases and 1 base respectively, with 12 bases between them. CDR1 and CDR2 (germline): KGHSH, LQKENI. The CDR3 has 13 residues. CDR3 sequence: CASSHGANTEAFF. Written as DNA, the CDR3 is TGTGCCAGTTCCCATGGGGCGAACACTGAAGCTTTCTTT.

Concerning this clone itself: Different DNA sequences within this sample yield the same CDR3. The chain combines TRBV7-9 with TRBJ1-6; 7 bases are a match to TRBD1. The germline V gene encodes CDR1 SEHNR and CDR2 FQNEAQ (reference sequence). The ends lost 4 bases at V and 5 bases at J; junction bases unmatched: 5. This CDR3 spans 15 amino acids. DNA for the CDR3: TGTGCCAGCAGCTCCCGGGACAGTGATAATTCACCCCTCCACTTT. Amino acids: CASSSRDSDNSPLHF.

The chain joins TRBV7-2 to TRBJ2-7; D gene unclear. The CDR3 spans 14 residues. The V gene lost 2 bases and the J gene lost 4 bases, with 12 bases spanning the gap. Germline CDR1 reads SGHTA; CDR2 reads FQGNSA. CDR3 sequence (DNA): TGTGCCAGCAGCTTACGGTCCCGCGCGTACGAGCAGTACTTC. Translated, it gives CASSLRSRAYEQYF.

This clone occurred once. This chain uses TRBV7-8 with TRBJ2-1, with D unclear. The ends were cut back, 8 bases at V and 0 bases at J, with 8 bases in the middle. The CDR3 contains 13 residues. Germline-derived CDR1 and CDR2 are SGHVS and FQNEAQ. CDR3 nucleotides: TGTGCCAGCCGCGGTGGCTCCTACAATGAGCAGTTCTTC. Amino acid sequence: CASRGGSYNEQFF.

This sequence joins TRBV6-5 and TRBJ1-6; no reliable D call. The germline CDR1 and CDR2 sequences are MNHEY and SVGAGI. The CDR3 consists of 16 residues. The ends were cut back, 4 bases at V and 10 bases at J, with 20 bases in the middle. CDR3 sequence (DNA): TGTGCCAGCAGTTTCCCCGGGATCCCGCCTCGGTCACCCCTCCACTTT. Translating it yields CASSFPGIPPRSPLHF.

The J gene is TRBJ2-5, the V gene TRBV5-4; tentative D call: TRBD1 (7 bases). Germline V gene lookup returns CDR1 SGHNT and CDR2 YYREEE (reference sequence). Trimming removed 4 bases at V and 9 bases at J, with 25 bases between. CDR3 length: 16 residues. The CDR3 region is CASSLGLRQGREAQYF. CDR3 sequence (DNA): TGTGCCAGCAGCCTGGGGCTAAGACAGGGCAGGGAGGCCCAGTACTTC.

This chain links TRBV19 with TRBJ2-5; 10 nucleotides agree with TRBD2. Germline values: CDR1 LNHDA, CDR2 SQIVND (reference sequence). Losses at the gene ends were 2 bases for V and 0 bases for J; bases not matched to a gene: 0. The CDR3 loop spans 15 amino acids. CDR3 bases: TGTGCCAGTAGTATAACTAGCGGGGACCAAGAGACCCAGTACTTC. It encodes CASSITSGDQETQYF. Full variable domain (outside the CDR3, taken from reference TRBV19 and TRBJ2-5): DGGITQSPKYLFRKEGQNVTLSCEQNLNHDAMYWYRQDPGQGLRLIYYSQIVNDFQKGDIAEGYSVSREKKESFPLTVTSAQKNPTAFYLCASSITSGDQETQYFGPGTRLLVL.

The chain uses TRBV5-5 and TRBJ1-1; TRBD1 is a possible D gene (6 bases). The germline CDR1 and CDR2 sequences are SGHKS and YYEKEE (reference sequence). V was trimmed by 4 bases and J by 2 bases, leaving 15 bases between them. This CDR3 contains 15 residues. The CDR3 loop reads CASSPAGAGNTEAFF. The CDR3 region has the DNA TGTGCCAGCAGCCCGGCGGGGGCAGGAAACACTGAAGCTTTCTTT.

This chain connects TRBV7-2 to TRBJ1-5, with D possibly matching TRBD1 (6 bases). The V end was cut by 1 base, the J end by 9 bases, with 13 bases between. This CDR3 contains 14 residues. From germline, CDR1 is SGHTA and CDR2 FQGNSA. Here the CDR3 DNA reads TGTGCCAGCAGCTTAGACCAGGGGATAAGGCCCCAGCATTTT. It specifies CASSLDQGIRPQHF.

Only a few counts were recorded for this clone. The rearrangement joins TRBV6-1 to TRBJ1-5, with TRBD1 matching 9 bases. This CDR3 is built from 16 residues. Germline CDR1 MNHNS, CDR2 SASEGT. V was clipped by 0 bases and J by 6 bases; unmatched bases: 6. CDR3 amino acids: CASSEAGGTGSQPQHF. In nucleotides, the CDR3 is TGTGCCAGCAGTGAAGCGGGGGGGACAGGGAGTCAGCCCCAGCATTTT.

The chain recombines TRBV7-6 with TRBJ2-3, with 7 nucleotides matching TRBD2. The germline CDR1 and CDR2 sequences are SGHVS and FNYEAQ. After removal of 4 bases from V and 0 bases from J, the junction contained 4 bases not matched to a gene. The CDR3 is 15 residues long. The CDR3 sequence: CASSSGGTSTDTQYF. The CDR3 DNA follows: TGTGCCAGCAGCTCGGGGGGTACTAGCACAGATACGCAGTATTTT.